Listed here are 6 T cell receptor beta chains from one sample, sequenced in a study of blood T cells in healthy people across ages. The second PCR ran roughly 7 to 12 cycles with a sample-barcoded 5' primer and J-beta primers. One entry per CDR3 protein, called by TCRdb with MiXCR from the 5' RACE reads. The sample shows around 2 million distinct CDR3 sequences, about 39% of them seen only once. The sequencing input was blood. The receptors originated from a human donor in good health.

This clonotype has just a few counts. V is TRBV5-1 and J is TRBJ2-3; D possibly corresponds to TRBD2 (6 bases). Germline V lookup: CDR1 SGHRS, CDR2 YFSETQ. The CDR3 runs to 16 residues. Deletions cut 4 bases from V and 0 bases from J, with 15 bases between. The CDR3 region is CASSPPRAGSTDTQYF. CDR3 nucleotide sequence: TGCGCCAGCAGCCCCCCCAGGGCGGGAAGCACAGATACGCAGTATTTT.

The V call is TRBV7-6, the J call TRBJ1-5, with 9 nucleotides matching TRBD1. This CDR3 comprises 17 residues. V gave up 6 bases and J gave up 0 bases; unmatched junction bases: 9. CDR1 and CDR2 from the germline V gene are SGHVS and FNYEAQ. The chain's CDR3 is CASSLGTGPYSNQPQHF. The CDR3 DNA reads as TGTGCCAGCAGTCTCGGGACAGGGCCTTATAGCAATCAGCCCCAGCATTTT.

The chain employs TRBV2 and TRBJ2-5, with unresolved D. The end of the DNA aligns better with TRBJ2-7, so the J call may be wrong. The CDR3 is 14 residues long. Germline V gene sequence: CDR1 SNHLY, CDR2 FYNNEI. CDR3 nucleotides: TGTGCCAGCAGTCCGGCCCTTGGCCGGTACGAGCAGTACTTC. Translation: CASSPALGRYEQYF.

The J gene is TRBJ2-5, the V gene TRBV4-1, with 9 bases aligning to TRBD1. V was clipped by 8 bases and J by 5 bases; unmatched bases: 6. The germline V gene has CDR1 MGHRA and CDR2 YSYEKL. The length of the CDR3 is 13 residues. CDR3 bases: TGCGCCAGCGGACAGGGGCTTAGGGAGACCCAGTACTTC. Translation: CASGQGLRETQYF.

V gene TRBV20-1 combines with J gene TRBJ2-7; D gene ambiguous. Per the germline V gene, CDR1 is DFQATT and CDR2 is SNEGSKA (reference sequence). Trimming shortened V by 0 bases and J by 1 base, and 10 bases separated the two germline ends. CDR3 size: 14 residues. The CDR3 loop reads CSARDPKGSYEQYF. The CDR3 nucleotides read TGCAGTGCTAGAGATCCCAAGGGTTCCTACGAGCAGTACTTC.

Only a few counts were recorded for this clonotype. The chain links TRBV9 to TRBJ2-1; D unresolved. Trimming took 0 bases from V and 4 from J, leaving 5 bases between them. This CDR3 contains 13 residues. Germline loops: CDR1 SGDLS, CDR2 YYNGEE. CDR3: CASSVAAYNEQFF. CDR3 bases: TGTGCCAGCAGCGTAGCAGCGTACAATGAGCAGTTCTTC.